This passage covers 18 T cell receptor beta chains from one sample sequenced in a study of shared clonotypes between healthy human individuals. The repertoire was sequenced with immunoSEQ multiplex PCR; TCRdb's copy has only in-frame clones and lacks some. Here the sample spans over a million clones, approximately 98.5% being singletons. Sequencing was carried out using naive CD4+ T cells sorted from blood. Subset denoted: CD45RA+ positively selected. Source of these receptors: a man aged 25 to 40 in good health.

The chain is built from TRBV5-1 and TRBJ2-7, with D maybe TRBD2 (5 bases). V was cut by 0 bases and J by 4 bases, with 17 bases left in between. Per germline, CDR1 SGHRS and CDR2 YFSETQ. CDR3 length: 16 residues. The CDR3 loop is CASSLVGIEGSYEQYF. CDR3 nucleotide sequence: TGCGCCAGCAGCTTGGTAGGGATCGAGGGTTCGTACGAGCAGTACTTC.

Comments on this clone: This sample includes further DNA sequences coding for the same CDR3. The CDR3 protein is CASSIRYQETQYF. The CDR3, as DNA: TGTGCCAGTAGTATTCGCTACCAAGAGACCCAGTACTTC. The rearrangement uses TRBV19 and TRBJ2-5; D is uncertain. The ends were cut back, 3 bases at V and 0 bases at J, with 5 bases in the middle. There are 13 residues in the CDR3. From germline, CDR1 is LNHDA and CDR2 SQIVND (reference sequence).

The genes are TRBV6-6 and TRBJ2-5, with no clear D. Germline lookup yields CDR1 MNHNY and CDR2 SVGAGI (reference sequence). The CDR3 spans 15 residues. Between the trimmed V and J ends, which lost 3 bases and 0 bases, there was a span of 11 bases. The CDR3: CASSYRSAYQETQYF. Written as DNA, the CDR3 is TGTGCCAGCAGTTATAGGTCGGCGTACCAAGAGACCCAGTACTTC.

This chain uses TRBV9 with TRBJ1-1, with TRBD1 as a possible D gene (5 bases). This CDR3 has 15 amino acids. The V and J ends lost 1 base and 1 base respectively, with 11 bases between them. In germline, CDR1 is SGDLS, CDR2 YYNGEE. CDR3 DNA: TGTGCCAGCAGCGTACATGGGACGGGGAACACTGAAGCTTTCTTT. As protein: CASSVHGTGNTEAFF. The whole variable domain, remainder taken from reference TRBV9 and TRBJ1-1, is DSGVTQTPKHLITATGQRVTLRCSPRSGDLSVYWYQQSLDQGLQFLIQYYNGEERAKGNILERFSAQQFPDLHSELNLSSLELGDSALYFCASSVHGTGNTEAFFGQGTRLTVV.

This chain connects TRBV5-8 to TRBJ1-2; the D is unclear. This CDR3 has 14 residues. Per the germline V gene, CDR1 is SGHTS and CDR2 is YDEGEE. The germline V and J ends were trimmed by 2 bases and 6 bases, with 14 bases remaining between them. The CDR3, as DNA: TGTGCCAGCAGCTTACGACTGTATTCGCATGGCTACACCTTC. Translating gives CASSLRLYSHGYTF.

This rearrangement joins TRBV18 to TRBJ2-1, with 10 positions matching TRBD1. The V gene end was trimmed by 3 bases and the J gene end by 7 bases; junction bases not matched to a gene: 3. Germline-derived CDR1 and CDR2 are KGHSH and LQKENI. This CDR3 spans 14 amino acids. The CDR3 nucleotides read TGTGCCAGCTCACCCGGGACAGGGGAGAATGAGCAGTTCTTC. Residues: CASSPGTGENEQFF.

The chain uses TRBV7-2 and TRBJ2-3, with 10 bases lining up with TRBD2. The length of the CDR3 is 15 residues. After removal of 2 bases from V and 4 bases from J, the junction contained 3 bases not matched to a gene. Germline lookup yields CDR1 SGHTA and CDR2 FQGNSA. For the CDR3, the DNA is TGTGCCAGCAGCTTATCAGCGGGGGGGCCAGATACGCAGTATTTT. It yields the protein CASSLSAGGPDTQYF.

J is TRBJ2-1 and V is TRBV7-9; 10 positions agree with TRBD2. With 5 bases clipped from V and 0 bases from J, the junction kept 4 bases outside the gene matches. The CDR3 contains 16 residues. CDR1 is SEHNR, CDR2 FQNEAQ, per germline (reference sequence). CDR3 in amino acids: CASSALAGVSYNEQFF. In nucleotides, the CDR3 is TGTGCCAGCAGCGCCCTAGCGGGAGTCTCCTACAATGAGCAGTTCTTC.

The V call is TRBV28, the J call TRBJ2-7; D might be TRBD2 (6 bases). This CDR3 comprises 12 residues. V was trimmed by 6 bases and J by 6 bases, leaving 12 bases between them. From germline, CDR1 is MDHEN and CDR2 SYDVKM. CDR3 amino acids: CASSGRSPEQYF. CDR3 bases: TGTGCCAGCAGCGGGAGATCTCCCGAGCAGTACTTC.

The chain carries TRBV29-1 and TRBJ2-1; D unresolved. Looked up from germline, CDR1 is SQVTM and CDR2 is ANQGSEA. Trimming shortened V by 0 bases and J by 0 bases, and 12 bases separated the two germline ends. The CDR3 spans 16 residues. The CDR3: CSVEDELLGSYNEQFF. The CDR3 DNA reads as TGCAGCGTTGAAGATGAGTTGCTCGGCTCCTACAATGAGCAGTTCTTC.

The chain is built from TRBV11-2 and TRBJ2-1; 7 bases are shared with TRBD1. This CDR3 contains 16 residues. The germline V gene has CDR1 SGHAT and CDR2 FQNNGV. V was pared by 5 bases and J by 0 bases, with 7 bases of the junction left unmatched. The CDR3 DNA reads as TGTGCCAGCAGCGATCGGACAGGAAGCTCCTACAATGAGCAGTTCTTC. Protein product: CASSDRTGSSYNEQFF. Complete variable domain (other parts from reference TRBV11-2 and TRBJ2-1): EAGVAQSPRYKIIEKRQSVAFWCNPISGHATLYWYQQILGQGPKLLIQFQNNGVVDDSQLPKDRFSAERLKGVDSTLKIQPAKLEDSAVYLCASSDRTGSSYNEQFFGPGTRLTVL.

The chain is built from TRBV10-3 and TRBJ2-3, with D perhaps TRBD1 or TRBD2 (5 bases each). The V gene's germline CDR1 is ENHRY and CDR2 SYGVKD. V dropped 7 bases and J dropped 6 bases, with 14 bases sitting between them. This CDR3 spans 13 amino acids. CDR3 protein: CAINPGPEDTQYF. The CDR3 DNA reads TGTGCCATCAACCCGGGACCGGAGGATACGCAGTATTTT.

The chain has TRBV27 and TRBJ1-5; D perhaps matches TRBD1 (5 bases). The CDR3 loop spans 13 amino acids. Trimming took off 0 bases at V and 9 bases at J, with 9 bases between the two ends. Germline-derived CDR1 and CDR2 are MNHEY and SMNVEV (reference sequence). CDR3 in amino acids: CASSLSTGGPQHF. CDR3 DNA sequence: TGTGCCAGCAGTTTATCAACGGGGGGGCCCCAGCATTTT.

As regards this clone: This sample includes further DNA sequences coding for the same CDR3. The rearrangement links TRBV5-1 to TRBJ2-1; TRBD2 agrees at 13 bases. The CDR3 is 16 amino acids. V gave up 2 bases and J gave up 2 bases; unmatched junction bases: 1. Germline CDR1 SGHRS, CDR2 YFSETQ. The CDR3 loop is CASSLGLAGAYNEQFF. The CDR3 bases are TGCGCCAGCAGCTTAGGACTAGCGGGAGCCTACAATGAGCAGTTCTTC.

V gene TRBV5-1 combines with J gene TRBJ2-7, with TRBD2 matching 9 bases. V lost 0 bases, J lost 1 base, and 5 bases stayed unmatched. Germline CDR1 is SGHRS and CDR2 is YFSETQ. The CDR3 covers 16 residues. CDR3 bases: TGCGCCAGCAGCTTGGGGATTAGCGGGAGATCCTACGAGCAGTACTTC. Its translation is CASSLGISGRSYEQYF. The full variable domain, in which reference TRBV5-1 and TRBJ2-7 provide the parts outside the CDR3, is KAGVTQTPRYLIKTRGQQVTLSCSPISGHRSVSWYQQTPGQGLQFLFEYFSETQRNKGNFPGRFSGRQFSNSRSEMNVSTLELGDSALYLCASSLGISGRSYEQYFGPGTRLTVT.

The chain is built from TRBV7-9 and TRBJ2-4; tentative D call: TRBD2 (5 bases). The germline V gene encodes CDR1 SEHNR and CDR2 FQNEAQ (reference sequence). The CDR3 covers 15 residues. V was cut by 6 bases and J by 0 bases, with 12 bases left in between. CDR3 coding DNA: TGTGCCAGCAGACCTCTAGGACTAGCCAAAAACATTCAGTACTTC. As protein: CASRPLGLAKNIQYF. Supplemented by reference TRBV7-9 and TRBJ2-4, the full variable domain reads DTGVSQNPRHKITKRGQNVTFRCDPISEHNRLYWYRQTLGQGPEFLTYFQNEAQLEKSRLLSDRFSAERPKGSFSTLEIQRTEQGDSAMYLCASRPLGLAKNIQYFGAGTRLSVL.

This rearrangement joins TRBV18 to TRBJ2-7; D remains unclear. The CDR3 loop spans 14 amino acids. Germline V gene lookup returns CDR1 KGHSH and CDR2 LQKENI. V lost 8 bases, J lost 3 bases, and 17 bases lay in between. The CDR3: CASALGSVDYEQYF. The CDR3 nucleotides are TGTGCCAGCGCCCTCGGCAGTGTCGACTACGAGCAGTACTTC.

As regards this clone: Other nucleotide sequences in the sample specify the same CDR3. This chain joins TRBV18 and TRBJ2-7; D is unclear. The V end lost 1 base, the J end lost 0 bases, and 4 bases lay between the germline ends. CDR3 length: 13 residues. Germline V gives CDR1 KGHSH, CDR2 LQKENI. The CDR3 loop reads CASSPQASYEQYF. CDR3 in DNA: TGTGCCAGCTCACCACAAGCCTCCTACGAGCAGTACTTC.